These 20 T cell receptor beta chains were sequenced from one sample in a study of blood T cell repertoires in COVID-19. TCRdb's copy holds only in-frame clones and misses some; the assay was immunoSEQ multiplex PCR. The sample holds approximately 170,000 clones; more than 75% are singletons and the top ten take roughly 3.5%. The sequencing input was peripheral blood. The receptors were sampled from a man aged 65-85 years with acute or convalescent COVID-19.

This chain uses TRBV11-2 with TRBJ1-5; D remains ambiguous. V lost 4 bases and J lost 4, with 11 bases in between. Germline V gene lookup returns CDR1 SGHAT and CDR2 FQNNGV. The CDR3 loop spans 14 amino acids. The CDR3 DNA is TGTGCCAGCAGCTCTTCTATGGTGAATCAGCCCCAGCATTTT. Translation gives CASSSSMVNQPQHF. Full variable domain (outside the CDR3, taken from reference TRBV11-2 and TRBJ1-5): EAGVAQSPRYKIIEKRQSVAFWCNPISGHATLYWYQQILGQGPKLLIQFQNNGVVDDSQLPKDRFSAERLKGVDSTLKIQPAKLEDSAVYLCASSSSMVNQPQHFGDGTRLSIL.

This chain joins TRBV4-3 and TRBJ1-6; D is unresolved. With 0 bases removed from V and 10 bases from J, the gap between germline ends came to 13 bases. The CDR3 extends over 15 amino acids. Looked up from germline, CDR1 is LGHNA and CDR2 is YSLEER. CDR3 bases: TGCGCCAGCAGCCAAGAACGTCGGAGGAGCTCACCCCTCCACTTT. Translating it yields CASSQERRRSSPLHF.

This chain joins TRBV7-9 and TRBJ1-4; the match to TRBD1 covers 7 bases. Germline CDR1 is SEHNR and CDR2 is FQNEAQ (reference sequence). J gave up 8 bases and V 1 base, and 7 bases lay outside the gene matches. CDR3 length: 15 residues. As DNA, the CDR3 is TGTGCCAGCAGCTTAGTCCGGGACAGAGGGGAAAAACTGTTTTTT. The encoded protein is CASSLVRDRGEKLFF. Full variable domain (rest looked up from reference TRBV7-9 and TRBJ1-4): DTGVSQNPRHKITKRGQNVTFRCDPISEHNRLYWYRQTLGQGPEFLTYFQNEAQLEKSRLLSDRFSAERPKGSFSTLEIQRTEQGDSAMYLCASSLVRDRGEKLFFGSGTQLSVL.

The chain carries TRBV7-2 and TRBJ2-1; D might be TRBD1 (8 bases). Trimming removed 4 bases at V and 1 base at J, with 14 bases between. This CDR3 has 16 residues. Looked up from germline, CDR1 is SGHTA and CDR2 is FQGNSA. The CDR3 spells CASSSQGGVSYNEQFF. Written as DNA, the CDR3 is TGTGCCAGCAGCTCACAGGGGGGGGTATCCTACAATGAGCAGTTCTTC.

This clone was seen a single time. V usage is TRBV7-2 and J usage is TRBJ2-2; TRBD1 agrees at 9 bases. Germline V gene data show CDR1 as SGHTA and CDR2 as FQGNSA. The CDR3 consists of 16 residues. V was clipped by 3 bases and J by 7 bases; unmatched bases: 9. The CDR3 here is CASSFSGTGPYGELFF. CDR3 bases: TGTGCCAGCAGCTTCTCCGGGACAGGGCCCTACGGGGAGCTGTTTTTT.

With respect to this clone: Mismatch with germline at one junction end may stem from a read error. The chain employs TRBV7-7 and TRBJ2-7, with 9 positions matching TRBD2. The CDR3 runs 15 residues. Germline CDR1 is SSHAT and CDR2 is FNYEAQ (reference sequence). The CDR3 coding sequence is TGTGCTAGCAGCTTAGGGCGGGAGGGCGTGTACGAGCAGTACTTC. It specifies CASSLGREGVYEQYF.

For the CDR3, the DNA is TGTGCCAGCAGTGATACACGGAACACCGGGGAGCTGTTTTTT. It yields the protein CASSDTRNTGELFF. The rearrangement links TRBV2 to TRBJ2-2; D unresolved. The V end was cut by 3 bases, the J end by 1 base, with 6 bases between. CDR1 SNHLY and CDR2 FYNNEI come from the germline V gene. This CDR3 region has 14 residues.

This chain links TRBV10-3 with TRBJ2-1, with 8 bases identical to TRBD1. The V gene's germline CDR1 is ENHRY and CDR2 SYGVKD. After removal of 2 bases from V and 3 bases from J, the junction contained 3 bases not matched to a gene. This CDR3 has 15 residues. The CDR3 region has the DNA TGTGCCATCAGTGAGCCCGGACAGGGCTACAATGAGCAGTTCTTC. As protein: CAISEPGQGYNEQFF.

The V and J genes are TRBV7-2 and TRBJ1-1; tentative D call: TRBD1 (6 bases). Deletions cut 2 bases from V and 6 bases from J, with 13 bases between. The CDR3 is 14 residues long. The germline gives CDR1 SGHTA, CDR2 FQGNSA. CDR3 sequence: CASSLLGGGAEAFF. The CDR3 DNA reads TGTGCCAGCAGCTTACTGGGAGGGGGGGCTGAAGCTTTCTTT.

The chain is built from TRBV29-1 and TRBJ2-7, with D maybe TRBD2 (6 bases). The ends were cut back, 4 bases at V and 2 bases at J, with 12 bases in the middle. The CDR3 consists of 13 residues. Germline values: CDR1 SQVTM, CDR2 ANQGSEA. CDR3 residues: CSVVRGWTYEQYF. The CDR3 nucleotides are TGCAGCGTTGTACGGGGGTGGACCTACGAGCAGTACTTC.

On this clone itself: Other nucleotide sequences in the sample specify the same CDR3. This chain links TRBV18 with TRBJ2-7, with TRBD1 matching over 9 bases. The germline V gene has CDR1 KGHSH and CDR2 LQKENI. The CDR3 has 14 amino acids. After removal of 6 bases from V and 3 bases from J, the junction contained 6 bases not matched to a gene. CDR3 in DNA: TGTGCCAGCTCCCCCGGGACAGGGATCTACGAGCAGTACTTC. This gives the protein CASSPGTGIYEQYF.

The chain couples TRBV5-1 to TRBJ2-3; 12 bases map to TRBD2. Trimming at V came to 2 bases and at J to 7 bases, leaving 2 bases not matched to a gene. Germline CDR1 is SGHRS and CDR2 is YFSETQ. This CDR3 contains 14 residues. The CDR3 DNA sequence: TGCGCCAGCAGCTTCACTAGCGGGAGGTATACGCAGTATTTT. This codes for CASSFTSGRYTQYF.

The J gene is TRBJ2-3, the V gene TRBV2; D ambiguous. The germline V gene encodes CDR1 SNHLY and CDR2 FYNNEI. The CDR3 covers 15 residues. V gave up 2 bases and J gave up 0 bases, with 9 bases separating them. The CDR3 DNA sequence: TGTGCCAGCAGTGAACACTTGTCTAGCACAGATACGCAGTATTTT. Translation gives CASSEHLSSTDTQYF.

The chain employs TRBV7-6 and TRBJ1-4; TRBD1 might be the D (5 bases). CDR3 length: 15 residues. The germline V and J ends were trimmed by 4 bases and 7 bases, with 16 bases remaining between them. CDR1 SGHVS and CDR2 FNYEAQ come from the germline V gene. Here the CDR3 reads CASSSPHQGGEKLFF. The CDR3 coding sequence is TGTGCCAGCAGCTCCCCGCACCAGGGTGGTGAAAAACTGTTTTTT.

This rearrangement joins TRBV6-6 to TRBJ1-1; D not resolved. The CDR3 runs to 12 residues. Germline CDR1 reads MNHNY; CDR2 reads SVGAGI (reference sequence). The V end lost 7 bases, the J end lost 5 bases, and 11 bases lay between the germline ends. The DNA of the CDR3 is TGTGCCAGCACGAGGGCGGGAACTGAAGCTTTCTTT. This translates into CASTRAGTEAFF.

The chain joins TRBV10-3 to TRBJ2-5; 9 bases align to TRBD2. Germline V CDR1 and CDR2: ENHRY, SYGVKD. This CDR3 is built from 15 residues. J was trimmed by 4 bases and V by 4 bases; bases with no gene match: 7. CDR3 protein: CAISAGGRVGETQYF. DNA of the CDR3: TGTGCCATCAGTGCCGGCGGGAGGGTAGGAGAGACCCAGTACTTC.

The chain employs TRBV5-4 and TRBJ2-1, with 12 bases matching TRBD2. From germline, CDR1 is SGHNT and CDR2 YYREEE (reference sequence). The CDR3 totals 18 residues. Losses at the gene ends were 6 bases for V and 5 bases for J; bases not matched to a gene: 15. The CDR3 DNA reads as TGTGCCAGCACCCACGGCGACGGACTAGCGGGGCTCAACAATGAGCAGTTCTTC. Encoded protein: CASTHGDGLAGLNNEQFF.

The chain has TRBV6-4 and TRBJ1-6; D is uncertain. V was cut by 5 bases and J by 6 bases, with 11 bases left in between. From germline, CDR1 is MRHNA and CDR2 SNTAGT. The CDR3 loop spans 14 amino acids. The CDR3 loop reads CASSPQVSNSPLHF. The CDR3 nucleotides read TGTGCCAGCAGTCCCCAGGTTTCTAATTCACCCCTCCACTTT.

The chain employs TRBV2 and TRBJ1-1; D is possibly TRBD1 (6 bases). CDR3 length equals 14 residues. Deletions cut 4 bases from V and 0 bases from J, with 9 bases between. Per the germline V gene, CDR1 is SNHLY and CDR2 is FYNNEI. The DNA for the CDR3 is TGTGCCAGCAGTGTAGGGGGAGTGAACACTGAAGCTTTCTTT. Protein sequence: CASSVGGVNTEAFF.

The chain links TRBV19 to TRBJ1-6; D is uncertain. There are 14 residues in the CDR3. Per the germline V gene, CDR1 is LNHDA and CDR2 is SQIVND (reference sequence). V was cut by 6 bases and J by 7 bases, with 13 bases left in between. The chain's CDR3 is CASSLRGSNSPLHF. CDR3 nucleotides: TGTGCCAGTAGCCTTCGAGGTTCGAATTCACCCCTCCACTTT.